In its sample, the clone carrying this T cell receptor (beta chain) was seen many times. V shed 0 bases and J shed 3 bases, with 3 bases lying between them. CDR1 MNHNY and CDR2 SVGAGI come from the germline V gene (reference sequence). This CDR3 is built from 13 residues. This sample is drawn from a study of T cells after yellow fever vaccination. TCRdb itself ran the 5' RACE reads through MiXCR, one entry per CDR3 protein. In the table there are fewer than 150,000 distinct CDR3 sequences, 7.2% of which are singletons. The sample was CD4+ T cells sorted from PBMCs, taken roughly 46 days after the first yellow fever vaccination. This rearrangement joins TRBV6-6 to TRBJ1-3; the D is unclear. The clonotype was recovered from a man between 18 and 35 years old who received the YFV17D yellow fever vaccine. This CDR3 is CASSYSGGNTIYF. DNA of the CDR3: TGTGCCAGCAGTTACTCAGGTGGAAACACCATATATTTT.